This record concerns one T cell receptor (beta chain) sequence. No antigen is known for it. The data stem from a study of cytomegalovirus exposure and HLA in healthy donors. The PCR made use of 60 Vbeta and 13 Jbeta primers. Measured with immunoSEQ multiplex PCR; TCRdb has only the in-frame clones, and not every one. The sample holds tens of thousands of clones. CDR1 and CDR2 (germline): LNHDA, SQIVND (reference sequence). J was trimmed by 2 bases and V by 0 bases; bases with no gene match: 4. CDR3 length: 15 amino acids. General observations from the study: As immune exposure information, only CMV serostatus was available. A later analysis associated under 20,000 TCR beta sequences with HLA alleles at a 0.05 false discovery rate. Some TCR beta chains (approximately 180 of them) were listed as cytomegalovirus-associated.

The clonotype comes from a man over 45 in good health and CMV-seropositive. The sequenced material came from PBMCs. The chain links TRBV19 to TRBJ2-7; 7 nucleotides line up with TRBD2. CDR3 sequence: CASSIEAGTTYEQYF. The DNA of the CDR3 is TGTGCCAGTAGTATAGAAGCGGGAACCACCTACGAGCAGTACTTC.